The text below deals with one TCR beta chain. The antigen is undetermined. Trimming took off 0 bases at V and 3 bases at J, with 12 bases between the two ends. The CDR3 sequence is 15 residues long. The germline V gene has CDR1 MNHEY and CDR2 SVGAGI. Treatment reported: oral pan-JAK inhibitor, 5-10 mg twice daily. Investigators isolated RNA and reverse transcribed it into cDNA to act as the sequencing template. Profiled with immunoSEQ multiplex PCR; TCRdb holds only in-frame clones, not every one. The sample has about 200,000 clones; 64% are singletons. The data stem from a study of CD8+ T cells in alopecia areata. General observations from the study: Relative to mice, TCR sharing across patients was less clear, a difference possibly HLA-related. The study found higher clonality in lesional than normal scalp, especially in alopecia totalis/universalis.

The chain employs TRBV6-5 and TRBJ2-7, with D possibly being TRBD1 (6 bases). The receptor was isolated from a human donor with alopecia areata. This sample comprised CD4+ T cells sorted from blood, obtained at week 4, from a patient treated with tofacitinib. CDR3 amino acids: CASSYSSQQGYEQYF. In DNA, the CDR3 is TGTGCCAGCAGTTACTCGAGTCAACAGGGCTACGAGCAGTACTTC.